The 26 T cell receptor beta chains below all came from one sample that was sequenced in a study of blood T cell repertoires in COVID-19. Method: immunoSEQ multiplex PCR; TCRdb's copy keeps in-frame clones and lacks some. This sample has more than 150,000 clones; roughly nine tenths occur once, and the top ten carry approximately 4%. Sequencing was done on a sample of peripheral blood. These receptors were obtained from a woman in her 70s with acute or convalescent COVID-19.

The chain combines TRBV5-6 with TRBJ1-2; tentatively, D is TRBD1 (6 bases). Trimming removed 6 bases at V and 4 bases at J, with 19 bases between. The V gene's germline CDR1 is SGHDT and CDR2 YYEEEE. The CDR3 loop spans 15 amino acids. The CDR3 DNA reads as TGTGCCAGCACCCAAAGGGGGGGGGTCCGCTATGGCTACACCTTC. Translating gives CASTQRGGVRYGYTF.

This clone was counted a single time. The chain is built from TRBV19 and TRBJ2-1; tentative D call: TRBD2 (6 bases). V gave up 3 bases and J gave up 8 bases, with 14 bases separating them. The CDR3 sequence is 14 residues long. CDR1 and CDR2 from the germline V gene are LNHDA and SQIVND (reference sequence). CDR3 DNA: TGTGCCAGTAGTATTCCGGGACTTGCGTATGAGCAGTTCTTC. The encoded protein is CASSIPGLAYEQFF.

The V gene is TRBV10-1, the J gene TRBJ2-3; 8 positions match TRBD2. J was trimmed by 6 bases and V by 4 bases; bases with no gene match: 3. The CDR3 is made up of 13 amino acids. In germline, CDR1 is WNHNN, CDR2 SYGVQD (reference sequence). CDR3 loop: CASSGGRRDTQYF. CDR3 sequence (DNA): TGCGCCAGCAGTGGCGGGAGGCGTGATACGCAGTATTTT.

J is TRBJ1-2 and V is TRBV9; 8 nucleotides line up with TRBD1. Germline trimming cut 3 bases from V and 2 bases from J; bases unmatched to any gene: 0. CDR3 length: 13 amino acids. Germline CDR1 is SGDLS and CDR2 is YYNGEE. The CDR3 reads CASSGQGNYGYTF. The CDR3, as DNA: TGTGCCAGCAGCGGACAGGGGAACTATGGCTACACCTTC.

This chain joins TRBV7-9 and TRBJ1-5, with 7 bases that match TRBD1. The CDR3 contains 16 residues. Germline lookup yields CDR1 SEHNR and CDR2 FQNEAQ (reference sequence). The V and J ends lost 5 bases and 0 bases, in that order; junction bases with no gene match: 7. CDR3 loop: CASSLTGTASNQPQHF. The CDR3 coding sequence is TGTGCCAGCAGCCTGACCGGGACAGCTAGCAATCAGCCCCAGCATTTT.

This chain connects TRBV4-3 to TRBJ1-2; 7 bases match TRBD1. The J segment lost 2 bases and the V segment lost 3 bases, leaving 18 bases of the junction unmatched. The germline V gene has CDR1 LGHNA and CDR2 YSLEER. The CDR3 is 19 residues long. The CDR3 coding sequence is TGCGCCAGCAGCCACGATTCTGGGCCCCGGACAGGAAAAAACTATGGCTACACCTTC. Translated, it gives CASSHDSGPRTGKNYGYTF.

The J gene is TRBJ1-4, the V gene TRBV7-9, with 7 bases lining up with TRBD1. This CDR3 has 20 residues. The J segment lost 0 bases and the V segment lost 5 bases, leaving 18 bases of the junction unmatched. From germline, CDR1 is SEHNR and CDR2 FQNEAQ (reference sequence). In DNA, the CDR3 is TGTGCCAGCAGCCGGGGCCTACCGGGACAGACTTTTGCAACTAATGAAAAACTGTTTTTT. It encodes CASSRGLPGQTFATNEKLFF.

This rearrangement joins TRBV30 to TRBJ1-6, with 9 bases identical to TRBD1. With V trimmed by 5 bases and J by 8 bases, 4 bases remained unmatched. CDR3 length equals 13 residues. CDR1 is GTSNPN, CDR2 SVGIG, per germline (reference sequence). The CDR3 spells CAWATGGHSPLHF. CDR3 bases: TGTGCCTGGGCTACAGGGGGCCATTCACCCCTCCACTTT.

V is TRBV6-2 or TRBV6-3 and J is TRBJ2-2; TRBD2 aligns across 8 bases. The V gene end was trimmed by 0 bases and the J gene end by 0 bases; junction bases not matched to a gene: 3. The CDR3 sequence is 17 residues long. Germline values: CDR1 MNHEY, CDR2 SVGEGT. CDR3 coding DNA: TGTGCCAGCAGTTACTCGTCGGGGGGGCCGAACACCGGGGAGCTGTTTTTT. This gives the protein CASSYSSGGPNTGELFF.

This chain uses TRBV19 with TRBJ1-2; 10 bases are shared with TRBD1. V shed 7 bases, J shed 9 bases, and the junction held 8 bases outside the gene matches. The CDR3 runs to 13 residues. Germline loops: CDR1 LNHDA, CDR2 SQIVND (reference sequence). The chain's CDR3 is CASTWDRGSSYTF. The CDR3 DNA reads TGTGCCAGTACCTGGGACAGGGGCTCCAGCTACACCTTC.

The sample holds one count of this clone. The CDR3: CASSPRDRGAYEQYF. DNA for the CDR3: TGTGCCAGCAGCCCGCGGGACAGGGGAGCCTACGAGCAGTACTTC. The chain carries TRBV3-1 (or the pseudogene TRBV3-2) and TRBJ2-7; 10 nucleotides agree with TRBD1. This CDR3 has 15 amino acids. The V and J ends lost 4 bases and 2 bases, in that order; junction bases with no gene match: 5. Germline V lookup: CDR1 LGHDT, CDR2 YNNKEL (reference sequence).

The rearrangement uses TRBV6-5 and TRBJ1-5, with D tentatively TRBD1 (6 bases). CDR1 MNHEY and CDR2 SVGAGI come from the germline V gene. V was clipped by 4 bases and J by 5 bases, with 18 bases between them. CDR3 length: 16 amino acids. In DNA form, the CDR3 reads TGTGCCAGCAGTTTACAGGGTAACCCATTCGATCAGCCCCAGCATTTT. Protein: CASSLQGNPFDQPQHF.

CDR3 loop: CAWSPIDRGNSPLHF. The CDR3 nucleotides read TGTGCCTGGAGTCCCATTGACAGGGGCAATTCACCCCTCCACTTT. This rearrangement joins TRBV30 to TRBJ1-6; 8 positions agree with TRBD1. This CDR3 is 15 amino acids long. Germline V gene sequence: CDR1 GTSNPN, CDR2 SVGIG (reference sequence). The trim removed 2 bases at V and 7 bases at J, leaving 7 bases unmatched.

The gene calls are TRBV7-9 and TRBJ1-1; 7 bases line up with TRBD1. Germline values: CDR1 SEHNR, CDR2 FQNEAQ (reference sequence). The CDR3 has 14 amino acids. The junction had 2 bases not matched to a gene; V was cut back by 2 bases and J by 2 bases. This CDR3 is CASSLTGANTEAFF. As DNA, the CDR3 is TGTGCCAGCAGCTTAACAGGGGCTAACACTGAAGCTTTCTTT.

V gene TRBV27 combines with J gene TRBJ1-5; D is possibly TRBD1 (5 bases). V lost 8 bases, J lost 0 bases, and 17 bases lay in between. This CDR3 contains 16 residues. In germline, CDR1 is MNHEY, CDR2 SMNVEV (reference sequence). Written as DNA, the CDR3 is TGTGCCAGCCGGCGGGGAACAGGTAATAGCAATCAGCCCCAGCATTTT. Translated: CASRRGTGNSNQPQHF.

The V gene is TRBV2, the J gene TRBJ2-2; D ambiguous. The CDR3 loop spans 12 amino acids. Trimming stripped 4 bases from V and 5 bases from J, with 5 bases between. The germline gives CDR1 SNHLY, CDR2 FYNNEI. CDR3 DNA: TGTGCCAGCAGTGGCCGGACCGGGGAGCTGTTTTTT. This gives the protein CASSGRTGELFF.

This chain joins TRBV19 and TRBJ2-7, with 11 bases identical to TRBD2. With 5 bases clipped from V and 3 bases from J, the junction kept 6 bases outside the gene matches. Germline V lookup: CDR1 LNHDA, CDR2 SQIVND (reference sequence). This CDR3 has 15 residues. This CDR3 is CASSPRTSGLYEQYF. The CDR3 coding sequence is TGTGCCAGTAGTCCACGGACTAGCGGGCTCTACGAGCAGTACTTC.

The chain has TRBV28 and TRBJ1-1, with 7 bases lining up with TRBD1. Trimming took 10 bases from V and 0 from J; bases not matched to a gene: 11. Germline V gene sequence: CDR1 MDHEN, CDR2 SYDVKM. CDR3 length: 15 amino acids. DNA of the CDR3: TGTGCCACCCTCGGGGGACAGCGAATGAACACTGAAGCTTTCTTT. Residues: CATLGGQRMNTEAFF.

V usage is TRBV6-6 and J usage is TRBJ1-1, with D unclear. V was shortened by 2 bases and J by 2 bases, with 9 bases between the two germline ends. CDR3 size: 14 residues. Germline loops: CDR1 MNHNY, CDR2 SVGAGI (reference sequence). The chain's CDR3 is CASSYTESNTEAFF. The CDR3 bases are TGTGCCAGCAGTTACACAGAAAGTAACACTGAAGCTTTCTTT.

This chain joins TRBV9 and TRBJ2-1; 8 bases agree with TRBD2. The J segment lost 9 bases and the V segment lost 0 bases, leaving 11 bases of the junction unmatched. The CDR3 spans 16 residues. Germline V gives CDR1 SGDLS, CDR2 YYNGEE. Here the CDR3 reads CASSVDGAGGLVEQFF. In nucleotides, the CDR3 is TGTGCCAGCAGCGTAGACGGGGCGGGAGGTTTGGTTGAGCAGTTCTTC.

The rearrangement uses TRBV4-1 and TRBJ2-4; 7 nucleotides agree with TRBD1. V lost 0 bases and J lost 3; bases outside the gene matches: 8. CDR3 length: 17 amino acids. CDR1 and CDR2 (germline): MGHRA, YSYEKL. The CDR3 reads CASSQDLGDSYKNIQYF. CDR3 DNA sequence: TGCGCCAGCAGCCAAGATCTCGGGGACAGCTACAAAAACATTCAGTACTTC.

CDR3 sequence (DNA): TGTGCCAGCAGCTTAGGTTGGACAGGAGATAACTATGGCTACACCTTC. Its translation is CASSLGWTGDNYGYTF. The chain combines TRBV7-2 with TRBJ1-2; 7 bases align to TRBD1. The germline CDR1 and CDR2 sequences are SGHTA and FQGNSA. Germline trimming cut 1 base from V and 1 base from J; bases unmatched to any gene: 6. The CDR3 spans 16 residues.

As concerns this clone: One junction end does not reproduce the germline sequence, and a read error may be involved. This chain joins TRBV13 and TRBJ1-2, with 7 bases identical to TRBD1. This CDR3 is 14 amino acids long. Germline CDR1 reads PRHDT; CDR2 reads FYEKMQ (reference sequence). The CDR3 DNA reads TGTGCCAGCAGCCTAGGACAGGCGAACTATGGCTACACCTTC. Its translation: CASSLGQANYGYTF. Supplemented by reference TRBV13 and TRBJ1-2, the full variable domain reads AAGVIQSPRHLIKEKRETATLKCYPIPRHDTVYWYQQGPGQDPQFLISFYEKMQSDKGSIPDRFSAQQFSDYHSELNMSSLELGDSALYFCASSLGQANYGYTFGSGTRLTVV.

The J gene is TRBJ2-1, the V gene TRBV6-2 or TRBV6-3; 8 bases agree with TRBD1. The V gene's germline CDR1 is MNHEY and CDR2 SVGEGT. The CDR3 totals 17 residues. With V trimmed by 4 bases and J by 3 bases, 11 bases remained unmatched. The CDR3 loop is CASSSAAGQGRYNEQFF. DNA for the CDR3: TGTGCCAGCAGTTCCGCGGCAGGACAGGGTCGCTACAATGAGCAGTTCTTC.

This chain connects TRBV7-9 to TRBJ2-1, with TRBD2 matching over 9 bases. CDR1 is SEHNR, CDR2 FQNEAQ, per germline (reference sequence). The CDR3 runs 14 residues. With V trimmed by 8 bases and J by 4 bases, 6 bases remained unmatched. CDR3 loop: CASLLAGGYNEQFF. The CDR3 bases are TGTGCCAGCTTGTTGGCGGGAGGGTACAATGAGCAGTTCTTC.

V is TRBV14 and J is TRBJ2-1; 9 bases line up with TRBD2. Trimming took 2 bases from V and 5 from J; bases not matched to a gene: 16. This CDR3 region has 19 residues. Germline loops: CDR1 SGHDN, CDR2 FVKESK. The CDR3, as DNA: TGTGCCAGCAGCCAAACGGCAGGGTCTAGCGGGGTTAATCACAATGAGCAGTTCTTC. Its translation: CASSQTAGSSGVNHNEQFF.